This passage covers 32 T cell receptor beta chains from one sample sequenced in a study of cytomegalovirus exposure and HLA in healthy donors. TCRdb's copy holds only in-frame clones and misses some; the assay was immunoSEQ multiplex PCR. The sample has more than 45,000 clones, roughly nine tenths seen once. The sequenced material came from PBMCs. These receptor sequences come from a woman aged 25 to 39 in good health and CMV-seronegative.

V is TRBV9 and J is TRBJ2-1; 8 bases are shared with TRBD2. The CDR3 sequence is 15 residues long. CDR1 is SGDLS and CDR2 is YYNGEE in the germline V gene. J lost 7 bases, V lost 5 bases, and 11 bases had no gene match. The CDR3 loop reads CASSIGGATLNEQFF. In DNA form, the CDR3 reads TGTGCCAGCAGTATCGGGGGGGCTACCTTGAATGAGCAGTTCTTC.

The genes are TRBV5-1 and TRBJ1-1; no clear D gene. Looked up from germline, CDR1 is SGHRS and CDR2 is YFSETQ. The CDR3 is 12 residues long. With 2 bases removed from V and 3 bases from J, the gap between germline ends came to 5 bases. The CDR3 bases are TGCGCCAGCAGCTTTCCGGACACTGAAGCTTTCTTT. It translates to CASSFPDTEAFF.

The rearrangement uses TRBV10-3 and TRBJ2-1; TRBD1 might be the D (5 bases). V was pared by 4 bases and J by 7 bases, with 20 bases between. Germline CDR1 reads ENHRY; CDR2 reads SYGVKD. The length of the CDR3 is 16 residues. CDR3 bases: TGTGCCATCAGTGTGGGGCGGAGTGAAGGGAATAATGAGCAGTTCTTC. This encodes CAISVGRSEGNNEQFF.

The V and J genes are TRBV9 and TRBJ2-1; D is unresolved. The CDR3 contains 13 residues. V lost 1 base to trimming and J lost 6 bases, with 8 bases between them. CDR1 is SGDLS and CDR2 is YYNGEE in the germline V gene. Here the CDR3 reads CASSVYVRNEQFF. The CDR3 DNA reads TGTGCCAGCAGCGTATATGTCCGCAATGAGCAGTTCTTC.

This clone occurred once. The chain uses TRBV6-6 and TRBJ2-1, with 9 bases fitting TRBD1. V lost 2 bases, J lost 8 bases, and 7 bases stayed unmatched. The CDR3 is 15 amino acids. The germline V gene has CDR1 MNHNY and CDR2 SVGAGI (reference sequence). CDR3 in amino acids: CASSYPSDRGDEQFF. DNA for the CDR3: TGTGCCAGCAGTTACCCCTCGGACAGGGGCGATGAGCAGTTCTTC.

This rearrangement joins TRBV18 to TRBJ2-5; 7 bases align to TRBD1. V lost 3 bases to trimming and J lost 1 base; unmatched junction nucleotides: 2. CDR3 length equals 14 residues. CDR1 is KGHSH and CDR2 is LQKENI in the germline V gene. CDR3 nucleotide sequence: TGTGCCAGCTCACCCCGGACAGGCCAAGAGACCCAGTACTTC. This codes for CASSPRTGQETQYF.

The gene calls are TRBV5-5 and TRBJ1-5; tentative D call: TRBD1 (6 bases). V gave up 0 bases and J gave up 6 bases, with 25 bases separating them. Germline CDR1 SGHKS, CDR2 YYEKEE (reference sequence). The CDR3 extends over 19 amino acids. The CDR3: CASSLANNVSGGVFQPQHF. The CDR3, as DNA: TGTGCCAGCAGCTTGGCCAATAACGTATCGGGGGGCGTCTTTCAGCCCCAGCATTTT.

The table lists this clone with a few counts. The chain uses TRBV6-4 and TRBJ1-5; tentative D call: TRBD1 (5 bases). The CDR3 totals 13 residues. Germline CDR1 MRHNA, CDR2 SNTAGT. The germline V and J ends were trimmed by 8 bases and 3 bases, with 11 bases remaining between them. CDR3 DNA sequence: TGTGCCAGCGTGGGGCCAGTCAATCAGCCCCAGCATTTT. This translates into CASVGPVNQPQHF.

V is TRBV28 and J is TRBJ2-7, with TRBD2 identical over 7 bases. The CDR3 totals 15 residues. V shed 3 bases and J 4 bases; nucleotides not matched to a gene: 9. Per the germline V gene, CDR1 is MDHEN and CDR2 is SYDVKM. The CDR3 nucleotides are TGTGCCAGCAGTTTTGGTAGGACTAGAACTTACGAGCAGTACTTC. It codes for CASSFGRTRTYEQYF. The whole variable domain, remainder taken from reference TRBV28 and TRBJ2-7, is DVKVTQSSRYLVKRTGEKVFLECVQDMDHENMFWYRQDPGLGLRLIYFSYDVKMKEKGDIPEGYSVSREKKERFSLILESASTNQTSMYLCASSFGRTRTYEQYFGPGTRLTVT.

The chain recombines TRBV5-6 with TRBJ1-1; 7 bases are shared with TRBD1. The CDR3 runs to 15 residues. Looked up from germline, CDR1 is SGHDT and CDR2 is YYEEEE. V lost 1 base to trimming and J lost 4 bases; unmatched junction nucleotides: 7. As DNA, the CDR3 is TGTGCCAGCAGCTTGTTTACAGGGGTGGCCACTGAAGCTTTCTTT. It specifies CASSLFTGVATEAFF.

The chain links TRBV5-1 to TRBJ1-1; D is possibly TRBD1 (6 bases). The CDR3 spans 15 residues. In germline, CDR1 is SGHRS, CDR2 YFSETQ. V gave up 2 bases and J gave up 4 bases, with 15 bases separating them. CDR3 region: CASSFAGVESTEAFF. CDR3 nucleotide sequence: TGCGCCAGCAGCTTCGCAGGGGTCGAGAGCACTGAAGCTTTCTTT. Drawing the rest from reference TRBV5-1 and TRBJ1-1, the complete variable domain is KAGVTQTPRYLIKTRGQQVTLSCSPISGHRSVSWYQQTPGQGLQFLFEYFSETQRNKGNFPGRFSGRQFSNSRSEMNVSTLELGDSALYLCASSFAGVESTEAFFGQGTRLTVV.

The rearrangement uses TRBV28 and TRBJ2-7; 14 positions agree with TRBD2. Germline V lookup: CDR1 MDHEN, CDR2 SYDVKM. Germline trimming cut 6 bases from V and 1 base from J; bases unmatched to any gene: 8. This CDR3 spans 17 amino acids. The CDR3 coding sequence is TGTGCCAGCAGCCTGGGGACTAGCGGGAGTCTGTCCTACGAGCAGTACTTC. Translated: CASSLGTSGSLSYEQYF.

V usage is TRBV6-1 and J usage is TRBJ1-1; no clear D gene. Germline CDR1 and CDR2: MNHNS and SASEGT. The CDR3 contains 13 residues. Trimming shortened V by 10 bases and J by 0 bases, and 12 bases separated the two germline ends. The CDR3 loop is CATVQLLNTEAFF. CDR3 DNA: TGTGCCACCGTACAATTGTTGAACACTGAAGCTTTCTTT.

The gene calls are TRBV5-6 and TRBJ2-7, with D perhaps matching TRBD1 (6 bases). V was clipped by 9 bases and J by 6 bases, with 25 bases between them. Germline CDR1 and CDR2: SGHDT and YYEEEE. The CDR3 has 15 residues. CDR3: CATNRLGRGVGEQYF. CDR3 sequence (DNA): TGTGCCACCAACCGTTTGGGCAGGGGTGTCGGCGAGCAGTACTTC.

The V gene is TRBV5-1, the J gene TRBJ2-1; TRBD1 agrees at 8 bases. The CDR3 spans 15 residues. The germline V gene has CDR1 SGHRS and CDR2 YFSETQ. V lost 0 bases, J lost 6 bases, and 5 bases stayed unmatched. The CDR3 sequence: CASSLGTGTSNEQFF. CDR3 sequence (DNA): TGCGCCAGCAGCTTGGGGACAGGGACGAGCAATGAGCAGTTCTTC. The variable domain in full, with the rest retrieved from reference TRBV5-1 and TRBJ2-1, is KAGVTQTPRYLIKTRGQQVTLSCSPISGHRSVSWYQQTPGQGLQFLFEYFSETQRNKGNFPGRFSGRQFSNSRSEMNVSTLELGDSALYLCASSLGTGTSNEQFFGPGTRLTVL.

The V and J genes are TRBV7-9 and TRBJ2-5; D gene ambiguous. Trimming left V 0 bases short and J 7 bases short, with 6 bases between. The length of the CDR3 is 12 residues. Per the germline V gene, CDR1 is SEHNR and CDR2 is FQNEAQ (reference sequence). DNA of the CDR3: TGTGCCAGCAGCTTAGCCGCGCCGACCCAGTACTTC. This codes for CASSLAAPTQYF.

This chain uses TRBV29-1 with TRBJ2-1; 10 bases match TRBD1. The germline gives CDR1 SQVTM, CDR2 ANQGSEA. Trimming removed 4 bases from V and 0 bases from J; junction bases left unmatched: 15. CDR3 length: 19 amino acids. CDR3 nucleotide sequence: TGCAGCGTTGTGGCAGTGGGGACAGGGGTCCTTAGCTCCTACAATGAGCAGTTCTTC. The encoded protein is CSVVAVGTGVLSSYNEQFF.

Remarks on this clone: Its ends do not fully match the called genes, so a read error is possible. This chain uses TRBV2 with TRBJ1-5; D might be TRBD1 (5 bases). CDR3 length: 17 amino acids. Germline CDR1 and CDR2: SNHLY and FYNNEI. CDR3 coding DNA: TGTGCCAGCAGAGAAGGCCCATTTAAGGGGCAGTATCAGCCCCAGCATTTT. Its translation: CASREGPFKGQYQPQHF.

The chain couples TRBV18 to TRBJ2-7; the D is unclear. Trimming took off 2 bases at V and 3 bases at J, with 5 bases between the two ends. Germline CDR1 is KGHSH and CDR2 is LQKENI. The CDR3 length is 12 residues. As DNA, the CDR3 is TGTGCCAGCTCACCAGGCGGCTACGAGCAGTACTTC. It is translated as CASSPGGYEQYF.

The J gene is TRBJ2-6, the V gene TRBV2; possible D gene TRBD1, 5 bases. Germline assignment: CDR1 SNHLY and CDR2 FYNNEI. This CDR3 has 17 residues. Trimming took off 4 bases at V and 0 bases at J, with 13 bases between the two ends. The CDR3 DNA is TGTGCCAGCAGTGTACGACAGTTAACCTCTGGGGCCAACGTCCTGACTTTC. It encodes CASSVRQLTSGANVLTF.

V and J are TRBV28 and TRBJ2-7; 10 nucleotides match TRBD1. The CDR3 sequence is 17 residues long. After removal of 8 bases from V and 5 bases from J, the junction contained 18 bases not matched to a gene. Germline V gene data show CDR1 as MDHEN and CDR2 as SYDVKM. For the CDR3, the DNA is TGTGCCAGCCACCCACCAGGCGTAAGGACAGGGGGTCACGAGCAGTACTTC. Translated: CASHPPGVRTGGHEQYF.

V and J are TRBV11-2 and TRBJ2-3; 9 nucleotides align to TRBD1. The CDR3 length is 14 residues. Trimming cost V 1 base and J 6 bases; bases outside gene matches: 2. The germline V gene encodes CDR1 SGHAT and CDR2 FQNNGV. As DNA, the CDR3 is TGTGCCAGCAGCTTAGGGGACAGGGATGATACGCAGTATTTT. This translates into CASSLGDRDDTQYF. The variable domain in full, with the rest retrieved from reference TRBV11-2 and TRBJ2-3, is EAGVAQSPRYKIIEKRQSVAFWCNPISGHATLYWYQQILGQGPKLLIQFQNNGVVDDSQLPKDRFSAERLKGVDSTLKIQPAKLEDSAVYLCASSLGDRDDTQYFGPGTRLTVL.

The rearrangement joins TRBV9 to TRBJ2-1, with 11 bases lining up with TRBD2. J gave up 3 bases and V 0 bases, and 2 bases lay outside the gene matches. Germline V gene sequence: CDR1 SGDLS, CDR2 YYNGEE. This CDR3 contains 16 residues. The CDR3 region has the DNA TGTGCCAGCAGCGTAGGGGGGACTAGCGGCTACAATGAGCAGTTCTTC. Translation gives CASSVGGTSGYNEQFF.

The CDR3 DNA is TGTGCCAGCAGCTTAGCGGGATCAACTTACGAGCAGTACTTC. Translated: CASSLAGSTYEQYF. The rearrangement joins TRBV13 to TRBJ2-7, with D possibly matching TRBD2 (5 bases). Germline lookup yields CDR1 PRHDT and CDR2 FYEKMQ (reference sequence). This CDR3 is 14 amino acids long. V lost 1 base and J lost 4, with 11 bases in between. Full variable domain (outside the CDR3, taken from reference TRBV13 and TRBJ2-7): AAGVIQSPRHLIKEKRETATLKCYPIPRHDTVYWYQQGPGQDPQFLISFYEKMQSDKGSIPDRFSAQQFSDYHSELNMSSLELGDSALYFCASSLAGSTYEQYFGPGTRLTVT.

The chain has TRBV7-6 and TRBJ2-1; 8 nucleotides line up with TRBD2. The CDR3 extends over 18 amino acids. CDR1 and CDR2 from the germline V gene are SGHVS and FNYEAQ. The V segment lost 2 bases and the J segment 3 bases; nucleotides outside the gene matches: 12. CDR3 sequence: CASSLQPPGLGFYNEQFF. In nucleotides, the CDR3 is TGTGCCAGCAGCTTACAACCACCGGGACTAGGGTTCTACAATGAGCAGTTCTTC.

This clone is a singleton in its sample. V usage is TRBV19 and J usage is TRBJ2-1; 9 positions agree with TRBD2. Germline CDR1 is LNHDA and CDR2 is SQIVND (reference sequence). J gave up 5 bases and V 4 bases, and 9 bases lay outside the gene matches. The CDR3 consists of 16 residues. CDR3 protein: CASSSLAGLPNNEQFF. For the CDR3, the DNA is TGTGCCAGTAGTAGTCTAGCGGGACTCCCTAACAATGAGCAGTTCTTC.

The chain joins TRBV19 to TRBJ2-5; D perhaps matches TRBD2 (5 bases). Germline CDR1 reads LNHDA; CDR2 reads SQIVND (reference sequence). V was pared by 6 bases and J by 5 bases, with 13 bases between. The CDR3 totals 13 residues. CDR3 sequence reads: CASRYGSGETQYF. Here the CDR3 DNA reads TGTGCCAGTAGATACGGCTCGGGGGAGACCCAGTACTTC.

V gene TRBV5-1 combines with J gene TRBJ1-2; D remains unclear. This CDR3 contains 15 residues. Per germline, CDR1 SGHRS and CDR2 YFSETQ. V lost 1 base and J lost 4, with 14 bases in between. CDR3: CASSLMGMGSYGYTF. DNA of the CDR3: TGCGCCAGCAGCTTGATGGGGATGGGGAGCTATGGCTACACCTTC.

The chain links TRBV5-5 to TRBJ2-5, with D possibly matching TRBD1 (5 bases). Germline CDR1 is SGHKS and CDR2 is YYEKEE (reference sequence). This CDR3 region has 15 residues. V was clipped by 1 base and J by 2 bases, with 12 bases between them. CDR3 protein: CASSLSPTVQETQYF. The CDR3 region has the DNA TGTGCCAGCAGCTTGTCGCCGACAGTACAAGAGACCCAGTACTTC.

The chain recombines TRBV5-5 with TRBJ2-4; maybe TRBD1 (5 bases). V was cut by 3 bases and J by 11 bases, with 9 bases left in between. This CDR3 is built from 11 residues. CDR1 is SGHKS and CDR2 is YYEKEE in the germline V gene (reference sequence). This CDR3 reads CASSSGLVQYF. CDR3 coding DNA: TGTGCCAGCAGCTCAGGGTTGGTTCAGTACTTC.

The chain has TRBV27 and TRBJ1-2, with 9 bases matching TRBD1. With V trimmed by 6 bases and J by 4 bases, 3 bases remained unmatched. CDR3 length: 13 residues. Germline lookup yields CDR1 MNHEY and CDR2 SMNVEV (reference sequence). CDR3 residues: CASRGQGSYGYTF. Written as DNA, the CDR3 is TGTGCCAGCAGGGGACAGGGTTCCTATGGCTACACCTTC.

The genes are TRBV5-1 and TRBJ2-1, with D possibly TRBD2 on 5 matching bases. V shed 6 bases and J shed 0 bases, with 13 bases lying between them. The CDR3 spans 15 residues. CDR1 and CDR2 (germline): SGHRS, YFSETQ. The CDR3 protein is CASTGVGNSYNEQFF. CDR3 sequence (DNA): TGCGCCAGCACCGGGGTGGGGAACTCCTACAATGAGCAGTTCTTC.